This T cell receptor beta chain was identified in a study of CD8+CD57+ T cells in acquired aplastic anemia. Background on the study: Quantities of DNA derived from sorted CD4+ and CD8+ cells averaged roughly 3 ug.

For CDR3 and TCR beta VDJ profiling, genomic DNA was the template used. One entry per CDR3 protein, called by TCRdb with MiXCR from the reads. The data contain 250,000 to 300,000 distinct CDR3 sequences, approximately 57% of them singletons. Per the germline V gene, CDR1 is LNHDA and CDR2 is SQIVND (reference sequence). The V gene lost 1 base and the J gene lost 0 bases, with 10 bases spanning the gap. The CDR3 totals 16 residues. General observations from the study: Any difference that existed in CD8+ Simpson's diversity between patients and controls was not significant. Patients and controls shared about 30 CD8+ CDR3 sequences, which appeared highly expressed in patients and within their immunodominant clones.

The sample holds a few counts of this clonotype. The antigen is unknown. This TCR was recovered from a human donor with severe aplastic anemia or a healthy control (not recorded which). Sequenced sample: sorted CD4+, CD8+, or CD8+CD57+ T cells (not recorded which) from PBMCs. The chain combines TRBV19 with TRBJ1-3; TRBD1 is a possible D gene (6 bases). The CDR3 region has the DNA TGTGCCAGTAGTATAGCAGGGGCCTTCTCTGGAAACACCATATATTTT. Translated, it gives CASSIAGAFSGNTIYF.